The 4 T cell receptor beta chains below come from one sample, sequenced in a study of radiotherapy plus CTLA-4 blockade in lung cancer. Libraries were prepared by immunoSEQ multiplex PCR; TCRdb keeps only in-frame clonotypes and omits some of them. This sample yields tens of thousands of clones, of which 77% are seen a single time; about 2.2% belongs to the top ten. The specimen was peripheral blood, collected from a patient treated with radiotherapy plus ipilimumab. The source of these receptors is a human donor with non-small cell lung cancer whose response to radiotherapy plus ipilimumab could not be evaluated.

The chain has TRBV7-2 and TRBJ2-2, with D perhaps TRBD2 (7 bases). The V and J ends lost 1 base and 6 bases respectively, with 12 bases between them. This CDR3 spans 15 amino acids. Germline V gives CDR1 SGHTA, CDR2 FQGNSA. The CDR3 sequence is CASSLVRGGAGELFF. CDR3 sequence (DNA): TGTGCCAGCAGCTTAGTCCGCGGGGGCGCCGGGGAGCTGTTTTTT.

There are a few counts of this clone. The V gene is TRBV18, the J gene TRBJ2-7; 8 bases agree with TRBD2. Germline V gene lookup returns CDR1 KGHSH and CDR2 LQKENI. The ends lost 3 bases at V and 7 bases at J; junction bases unmatched: 5. The CDR3 consists of 13 residues. CDR3 amino acids: CASSPGLDSEQYF. The CDR3 nucleotides are TGTGCCAGCTCACCGGGACTAGATAGTGAGCAGTACTTC. The full variable domain, in which reference TRBV18 and TRBJ2-7 provide the parts outside the CDR3, is NAGVMQNPRHLVRRRGQEARLRCSPMKGHSHVYWYRQLPEEGLKFMVYLQKENIIDESGMPKERFSAEFPKEGPSILRIQQVVRGDSAAYFCASSPGLDSEQYFGPGTRLTVT.

Only one count was recorded for this clone. This chain joins TRBV5-1 and TRBJ2-3, with 11 nucleotides matching TRBD2. Per the germline V gene, CDR1 is SGHRS and CDR2 is YFSETQ. Losses at the gene ends were 0 bases for V and 4 bases for J; bases not matched to a gene: 10. The CDR3 sequence is 18 residues long. This chain's CDR3 is CASSLGLASGGRADTQYF. CDR3 coding DNA: TGCGCCAGCAGCTTGGGGCTGGCTAGCGGGGGGAGGGCAGATACGCAGTATTTT.

The J gene is TRBJ2-1, the V gene TRBV7-2; possible D gene TRBD2, 5 bases. With 0 bases removed from V and 12 bases from J, the gap between germline ends came to 15 bases. The CDR3 is made up of 14 amino acids. Germline V gene data show CDR1 as SGHTA and CDR2 as FQGNSA. The CDR3 loop is CASSLAWLAKVQFF. In nucleotides, the CDR3 is TGTGCCAGCAGCTTAGCCTGGCTAGCAAAGGTGCAGTTCTTC. The complete variable domain, with remaining parts taken from reference TRBV7-2 and TRBJ2-1, reads GAGVSQSPSNKVTEKGKDVELRCDPISGHTALYWYRQSLGQGLEFLIYFQGNSAPDKSGLPSDRFSAERTGGSVSTLTIQRTQQEDSAVYLCASSLAWLAKVQFFGPGTRLTVL.